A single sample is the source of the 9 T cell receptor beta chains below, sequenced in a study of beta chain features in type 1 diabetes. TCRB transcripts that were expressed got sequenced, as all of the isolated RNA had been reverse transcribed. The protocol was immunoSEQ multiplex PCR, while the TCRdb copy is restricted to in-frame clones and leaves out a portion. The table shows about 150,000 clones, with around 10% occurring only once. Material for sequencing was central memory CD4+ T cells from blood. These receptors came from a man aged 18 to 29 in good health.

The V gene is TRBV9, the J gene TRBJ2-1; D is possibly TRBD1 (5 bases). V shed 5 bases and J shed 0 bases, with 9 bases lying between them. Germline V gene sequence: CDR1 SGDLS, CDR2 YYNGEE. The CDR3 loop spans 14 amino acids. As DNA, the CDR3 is TGTGCCAGCAGTCAGGGAAGCTCCTACAATGAGCAGTTCTTC. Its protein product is CASSQGSSYNEQFF.

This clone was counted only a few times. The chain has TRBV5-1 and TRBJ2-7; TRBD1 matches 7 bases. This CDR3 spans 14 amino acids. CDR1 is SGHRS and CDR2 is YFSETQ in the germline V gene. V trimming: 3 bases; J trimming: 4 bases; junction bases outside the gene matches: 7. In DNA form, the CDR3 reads TGCGCCAGCAGCTCCAACAGGGGACGGTACGAGCAGTACTTC. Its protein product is CASSSNRGRYEQYF.

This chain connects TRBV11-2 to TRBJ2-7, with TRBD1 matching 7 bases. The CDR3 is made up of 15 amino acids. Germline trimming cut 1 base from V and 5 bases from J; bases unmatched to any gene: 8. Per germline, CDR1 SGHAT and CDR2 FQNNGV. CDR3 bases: TGTGCCAGCAGCTTAGCCTCTAGGGGGCTCGACGAGCAGTACTTC. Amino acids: CASSLASRGLDEQYF.

Here the CDR3 DNA reads TGTGCCAGCAGCCAAGAGGGAGCGGGAGCAGGCTCCTACAATGAGCAGTTCTTC. It is translated as CASSQEGAGAGSYNEQFF. The chain uses TRBV14 and TRBJ2-1; TRBD2 matches 8 bases. J gave up 0 bases and V 0 bases, and 7 bases lay outside the gene matches. The CDR3 has 18 residues. Germline loops: CDR1 SGHDN, CDR2 FVKESK.

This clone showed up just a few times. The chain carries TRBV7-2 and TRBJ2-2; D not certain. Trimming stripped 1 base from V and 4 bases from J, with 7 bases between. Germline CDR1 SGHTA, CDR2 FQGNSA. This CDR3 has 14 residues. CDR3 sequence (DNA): TGTGCCAGCAGCTTAGGGCAGATCACCGGGGAGCTGTTTTTT. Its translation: CASSLGQITGELFF.

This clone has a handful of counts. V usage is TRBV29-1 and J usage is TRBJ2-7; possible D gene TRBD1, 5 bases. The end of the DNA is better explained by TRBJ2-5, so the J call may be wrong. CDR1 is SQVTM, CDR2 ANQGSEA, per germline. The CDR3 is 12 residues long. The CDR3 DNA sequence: TGCAGCGTTGGGGGCAGGGTCGAGACCCAGTACTTC. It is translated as CSVGGRVETQYF.

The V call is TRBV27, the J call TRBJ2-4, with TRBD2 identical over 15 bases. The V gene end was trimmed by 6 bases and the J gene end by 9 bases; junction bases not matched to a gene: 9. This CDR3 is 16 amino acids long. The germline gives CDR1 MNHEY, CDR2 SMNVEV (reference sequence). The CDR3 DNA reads TGTGCCAGCAGGGGACTAGCGGGGGGTCGATTGGGCATTCAGTACTTC. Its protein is CASRGLAGGRLGIQYF.

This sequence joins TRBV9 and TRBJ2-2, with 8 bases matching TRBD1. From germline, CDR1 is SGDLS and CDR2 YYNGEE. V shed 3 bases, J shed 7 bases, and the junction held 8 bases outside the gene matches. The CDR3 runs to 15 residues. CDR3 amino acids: CASSDARGLSGELFF. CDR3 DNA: TGTGCCAGCAGCGATGCCAGGGGGCTGAGCGGGGAGCTGTTTTTT.

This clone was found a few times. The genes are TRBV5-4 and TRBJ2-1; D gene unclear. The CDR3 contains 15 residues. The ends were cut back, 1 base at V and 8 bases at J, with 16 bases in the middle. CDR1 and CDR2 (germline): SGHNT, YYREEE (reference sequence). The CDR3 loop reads CASSLKGSRDYEQFF. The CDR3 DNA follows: TGTGCCAGCAGCTTGAAAGGAAGTAGGGATTATGAGCAGTTCTTC.